These 26 T cell receptor beta chains were all obtained from the same sample, sequenced in a study of early T cells in non-severe SARS-CoV-2 infection. TCRdb analysed the 5' RACE reads with MiXCR anew, one entry per CDR3 protein. The sample has fewer than 65,000 distinct CDR3 sequences; 10% are singletons. Sample: whole blood. All receptors come from an adult who was a healthcare worker with PCR-confirmed SARS-CoV-2 infection or an uninfected control (not recorded which).

This clonotype was counted between two and nine times. This sequence joins TRBV28 and TRBJ2-5; D may match TRBD1 or TRBD2 (7 bases each). Trimming took off 10 bases at V and 0 bases at J, with 18 bases between the two ends. The germline gives CDR1 MDHEN, CDR2 SYDVKM. This CDR3 region has 15 residues. The CDR3 is CATDSAGQYQETQYF. The CDR3 DNA reads as TGTGCCACCGACTCAGCGGGACAGTACCAAGAGACCCAGTACTTC. Using reference TRBV28 and TRBJ2-5 for the parts outside the CDR3, the full variable domain is DVKVTQSSRYLVKRTGEKVFLECVQDMDHENMFWYRQDPGLGLRLIYFSYDVKMKEKGDIPEGYSVSREKKERFSLILESASTNQTSMYLCATDSAGQYQETQYFGPGTRLLVL.

J is TRBJ2-1 and V is TRBV29-1; weak D call: TRBD1 (5 bases). Germline values: CDR1 SQVTM, CDR2 ANQGSEA. The CDR3 sequence is 12 residues long. The V end was cut by 3 bases, the J end by 9 bases, with 12 bases between. This chain's CDR3 is CSVEPGPLEQFF. The CDR3, as DNA: TGCAGCGTTGAGCCAGGGCCGCTTGAGCAGTTCTTC.

There are a few counts of this clonotype. The CDR3 coding sequence is TGCGCCAAAAAGACAGGGCAGGGGATAGTTACTACGCCAGGGGTGCAGTTCTTC. Its protein product is CAKKTGQGIVTTPGVQFF. V and J are TRBV10-1 and TRBJ2-1; 7 bases map to TRBD1. V shed 10 bases and J 12 bases; nucleotides not matched to a gene: 30. The germline V gene has CDR1 WNHNN and CDR2 SYGVQD (reference sequence). This CDR3 is 18 amino acids long.

This clonotype was observed a handful of times. V gene TRBV20-1 combines with J gene TRBJ2-7; 8 positions agree with TRBD1. Germline V gene lookup returns CDR1 DFQATT and CDR2 SNEGSKA (reference sequence). The CDR3 sequence is 14 residues long. The V segment lost 0 bases and the J segment 2 bases; nucleotides outside the gene matches: 3. The CDR3 sequence is CSARDWTGPYEQYF. The CDR3 DNA reads TGCAGTGCTAGAGATTGGACAGGGCCCTACGAGCAGTACTTC.

This clonotype was seen repeatedly, ten times or more. The V and J genes are TRBV29-1 and TRBJ1-2, with 8 bases identical to TRBD1. Looked up from germline, CDR1 is SQVTM and CDR2 is ANQGSEA. The CDR3 consists of 13 residues. Here the CDR3 DNA reads TGCAGTGTCAGGGGGCGAAGTAACTATGGCTACACCTTC. Translated: CSVRGRSNYGYTF.

This clonotype was detected many times. For the CDR3, the DNA is TGTGCCAGCAGCTTAACAGGGGGCCCCCTCGAGCAGTACTTC. As protein: CASSLTGGPLEQYF. This chain uses TRBV14 with TRBJ2-7; 9 nucleotides agree with TRBD1. This CDR3 region has 14 residues. Losses at the gene ends were 5 bases for V and 6 bases for J; bases not matched to a gene: 8. Germline loops: CDR1 SGHDN, CDR2 FVKESK.

This chain links TRBV7-2 with TRBJ1-1, with a weak D call TRBD1 (6 bases). The germline V gene encodes CDR1 SGHTA and CDR2 FQGNSA. With 2 bases removed from V and 0 bases from J, the gap between germline ends came to 16 bases. The CDR3 runs 17 residues. As DNA, the CDR3 is TGTGCCAGCAGCTTAATGGGGGGCAGTAGGATGAACACTGAAGCTTTCTTT. Translation: CASSLMGGSRMNTEAFF.

The chain employs TRBV29-1 and TRBJ1-2; 8 nucleotides match TRBD1. This CDR3 is 11 amino acids long. In germline, CDR1 is SQVTM, CDR2 ANQGSEA. The V segment lost 7 bases and the J segment 7 bases; nucleotides outside the gene matches: 5. The chain's CDR3 is CSADRGAGYTF. The DNA of the CDR3 is TGCAGCGCCGACAGGGGAGCTGGCTACACCTTC.

The genes are TRBV4-1 and TRBJ2-1, with D possibly matching TRBD2 (5 bases). From germline, CDR1 is MGHRA and CDR2 YSYEKL. CDR3 length: 13 residues. Trimming removed 1 base from V and 7 bases from J, with 8 bases in between. The CDR3 spells CASSQVGGNEQFF. In DNA, the CDR3 is TGCGCCAGCAGCCAAGTCGGCGGGAATGAGCAGTTCTTC.

By sample fraction, this clonotype is medium-sized. The rearrangement uses TRBV4-1 and TRBJ2-6; unclear D gene. The CDR3 loop spans 17 amino acids. V lost 0 bases and J lost 2, with 11 bases in between. Germline CDR1 is MGHRA and CDR2 is YSYEKL. The CDR3 region has the DNA TGCGCCAGCAGCCAAGAAGGAGAAGGGACTGGGGCCAACGTCCTGACTTTC. Translated, it gives CASSQEGEGTGANVLTF.

This chain joins TRBV5-1 and TRBJ2-5, with 10 bases fitting TRBD1. With 1 base clipped from V and 4 bases from J, the junction kept 7 bases outside the gene matches. CDR1 SGHRS and CDR2 YFSETQ come from the germline V gene. CDR3 length equals 16 residues. The CDR3 sequence: CASSLRGQGRRETQYF. The CDR3 nucleotides are TGCGCCAGCAGCTTGAGGGGACAGGGGAGGCGAGAGACCCAGTACTTC.

This sequence joins TRBV12-3 or TRBV12-4 and TRBJ2-7, with 7 positions matching TRBD1. J gave up 2 bases and V 5 bases, and 9 bases lay outside the gene matches. This CDR3 is 15 amino acids long. The chain's CDR3 is CASSVTGDVTYEQYF. The DNA for the CDR3 is TGTGCCAGCAGTGTTACAGGGGACGTCACCTACGAGCAGTACTTC.

The DNA of the CDR3 is TGTGCCAGCAGCCCCCCTGGAGTGAACACTGAAGCTTTCTTT. This encodes CASSPPGVNTEAFF. The chain recombines TRBV6-5 with TRBJ1-1, with no clear D. Germline V gives CDR1 MNHEY, CDR2 SVGAGI. V was pared by 6 bases and J by 0 bases, with 11 bases between. This CDR3 has 14 residues.

This clonotype has just a few counts. The V and J genes are TRBV4-2 and TRBJ2-7, with TRBD1 identical over 10 bases. Germline V gene lookup returns CDR1 LGHNA and CDR2 YNFKEQ. The J segment lost 6 bases and the V segment lost 5 bases, leaving 16 bases of the junction unmatched. The CDR3 is made up of 17 amino acids. The CDR3 DNA is TGTGCCAGCAGCTCTGGGACAGGGGTTTGGGACGGAGCCGAGCAGTACTTC. It yields the protein CASSSGTGVWDGAEQYF.

There are many counts of this clonotype. The chain uses TRBV3-1 and TRBJ2-3; D may be TRBD2 (5 bases). This CDR3 is 16 amino acids long. Germline V CDR1 and CDR2: LGHDT, YNNKEL (reference sequence). Trimming shortened V by 1 base and J by 2 bases, and 13 bases separated the two germline ends. In DNA form, the CDR3 reads TGTGCCAGCAGCCAAGTAGTTAGCCGGGACACAGATACGCAGTATTTT. It specifies CASSQVVSRDTDTQYF.

The table lists this clonotype with many counts. This chain links TRBV12-3 or TRBV12-4 with TRBJ2-7; D remains ambiguous. The V end lost 3 bases, the J end lost 6 bases, and 9 bases lay between the germline ends. The CDR3 has 12 amino acids. Here the CDR3 DNA reads TGTGCCAGCAGTTTGTTGGGTAGCGAGCAGTACTTC. It codes for CASSLLGSEQYF.

This chain joins TRBV6-5 and TRBJ1-2; 8 bases line up with TRBD1. Germline V CDR1 and CDR2: MNHEY, SVGAGI. J lost 0 bases, V lost 6 bases, and 9 bases had no gene match. This CDR3 contains 16 residues. The CDR3 nucleotides read TGTGCCAGCAGCTCTACAGGGGGATCAGCTAACTATGGCTACACCTTC. This encodes CASSSTGGSANYGYTF.

This clonotype was counted at least ten times. The chain uses TRBV6-1 and TRBJ2-3; D unclear. V lost 5 bases and J 7 bases, leaving 7 bases between the germline ends. Germline assignment: CDR1 MNHNS and CDR2 SASEGT. The CDR3 is made up of 11 amino acids. The CDR3 is CASSTGYTQYF. The DNA for the CDR3 is TGTGCCAGCAGTACGGGTTATACGCAGTATTTT.

This clonotype occurred a few times. An end of the junction does not agree with germline; a read error may underlie this. The chain couples TRBV3-1 to TRBJ2-5; the D gene is possibly TRBD1 (6 bases). In germline, CDR1 is LGHDT, CDR2 YNNKEL (reference sequence). The CDR3 runs 12 residues. This chain's CDR3 is CASSHTTGENCF. CDR3 nucleotides: TGTGCCAGCAGCCACACGACAGGTGAAAATTGCTTC.

The chain combines TRBV12-5 with TRBJ1-3; D call uncertain. The CDR3 contains 17 residues. The V end lost 2 bases, the J end lost 0 bases, and 14 bases lay between the germline ends. Germline lookup yields CDR1 LGHNT and CDR2 FRNRAP. The CDR3 DNA sequence: TGTGCTAGTGGTTTGACACTCCTCGGGGTCTCTGGAAACACCATATATTTT. It codes for CASGLTLLGVSGNTIYF. Full variable domain (remainder filled in from reference TRBV12-5 and TRBJ1-3): DARVTQTPRHKVTEMGQEVTMRCQPILGHNTVFWYRQTMMQGLELLAYFRNRAPLDDSGMPKDRFSAEMPDATLATLKIQPSEPRDSAVYFCASGLTLLGVSGNTIYFGEGSWLTVV.

Only a few counts were recorded for this clonotype. The chain links TRBV2 to TRBJ2-5; 7 bases align to TRBD2. The junction had 3 bases not matched to a gene; V was cut back by 6 bases and J by 5 bases. CDR1 and CDR2 from the germline V gene are SNHLY and FYNNEI. CDR3 size: 12 residues. The CDR3 spells CASRGDYETQYF. DNA for the CDR3: TGTGCCAGCAGAGGGGACTATGAGACCCAGTACTTC.

This clonotype is medium-sized (0.01 to 0.1%) by share. The V call is TRBV29-1, the J call TRBJ2-7; 7 bases agree with TRBD1. V lost 4 bases to trimming and J lost 5 bases; unmatched junction nucleotides: 11. CDR1 and CDR2 from the germline V gene are SQVTM and ANQGSEA. This CDR3 contains 14 residues. The CDR3 protein is CSVVGLRGWNEQYF. Here the CDR3 DNA reads TGCAGCGTTGTGGGTCTCAGGGGGTGGAACGAGCAGTACTTC.

This clonotype was counted many times. The chain is built from TRBV15 and TRBJ2-1; D uncertain. Per germline, CDR1 LNHNV and CDR2 YYDKDF (reference sequence). The ends were cut back, 5 bases at V and 8 bases at J, with 7 bases in the middle. The length of the CDR3 is 11 residues. The CDR3 loop is CATSPRDEQFF. The CDR3, as DNA: TGTGCCACCAGCCCGCGAGATGAGCAGTTCTTC.

This clonotype was seen repeatedly, ten times or more. This chain links TRBV7-8 with TRBJ2-7; D assignment may be TRBD1 or TRBD2 (5 bases each). CDR1 is SGHVS and CDR2 is FQNEAQ in the germline V gene. The CDR3 is made up of 13 amino acids. V was pared by 5 bases and J by 3 bases, with 11 bases between. The CDR3 protein is CASSGGTYYEQYF. Written as DNA, the CDR3 is TGTGCCAGCAGCGGTGGGACCTACTACGAGCAGTACTTC.

The chain recombines TRBV7-2 with TRBJ2-7; no clear D gene. CDR1 and CDR2 (germline): SGHTA, FQGNSA. The CDR3 spans 15 residues. V was shortened by 1 base and J by 2 bases, with 12 bases between the two germline ends. This CDR3 is CASSLVVGNAYEQYF. For the CDR3, the DNA is TGTGCCAGCAGCTTAGTCGTGGGGAATGCCTACGAGCAGTACTTC.

This clonotype was counted at least ten times. The chain has TRBV10-3 and TRBJ2-7; D may be TRBD1 or TRBD2 (6 bases each). Germline loops: CDR1 ENHRY, CDR2 SYGVKD. V lost 0 bases, J lost 2 bases, and 8 bases lay in between. The length of the CDR3 is 14 residues. The CDR3, as DNA: TGTGCCATCAGTGAGTCGCGGGACACCTACGAGCAGTACTTC. It is translated as CAISESRDTYEQYF.